The source of this T cell receptor beta chain is a study of blood T cells in healthy people across ages. Deletions cut 2 bases from V and 2 bases from J, with 14 bases between. The CDR3 length is 16 residues. Germline V gene lookup returns CDR1 ENHRY and CDR2 SYGVKD. Primers used in a second PCR of about 6 to 11 cycles were a sample-barcoded 5' primer and a J-beta primer mix. TCRdb redid the calling of the 5' RACE reads with MiXCR, one entry per CDR3 protein. The sample lists about 1,400,000 distinct CDR3 sequences, roughly 64% occurring once. The receptor's source is a man younger than 30 in good health. This chain joins TRBV10-3 and TRBJ2-3; D remains unclear. What was sequenced was blood. In DNA form, the CDR3 reads TGTGCCATCAGTGAGCCCCTGGGATCTCTCACAGATACGCAGTATTTT. Protein sequence: CAISEPLGSLTDTQYF.